These 10 T cell receptor beta chains originate from one sample sequenced in a study of blood T cells in healthy people across ages. Next came a second PCR, run for about 6 to 12 cycles, which used a sample-barcoded 5' primer along with a J-beta primer mix. TCRdb re-called the 5' RACE reads with MiXCR, one entry per CDR3 protein. The repertoire holds 800,000 to 950,000 distinct CDR3 sequences, with 25% to 30% as singletons. The same data also contributed to another study, on T cells of mothers and their children.

The sample comprised blood. The origin of the receptors is a woman in her 40s in good health.

CDR3 amino acids: CAISESPSRGTEAFF. The CDR3 DNA is TGTGCCATCAGTGAATCCCCTAGCAGGGGCACTGAAGCTTTCTTT. The rearrangement uses TRBV10-3 and TRBJ1-1; a possible D gene is TRBD1 (6 bases). CDR3 length: 15 residues. Trimming cost V 3 bases and J 4 bases, with 15 bases left between them. CDR1 is ENHRY, CDR2 SYGVKD, per germline.

This clonotype has only a few counts. The V gene is TRBV7-2, the J gene TRBJ2-1; 7 positions match TRBD2. Germline CDR1 is SGHTA and CDR2 is FQGNSA. The CDR3 extends over 17 amino acids. The V gene end was trimmed by 7 bases and the J gene end by 1 base; junction bases not matched to a gene: 13. CDR3 nucleotides: TGTGCCAGCACCCAACGGGGGGACCGCCCTTCCTACAATGAGCAGTTCTTC. Protein sequence: CASTQRGDRPSYNEQFF.

The chain combines TRBV7-2 with TRBJ2-1; no definite D call. CDR1 is SGHTA and CDR2 is FQGNSA in the germline V gene. This CDR3 comprises 14 residues. The germline V and J ends were trimmed by 1 base and 9 bases, with 13 bases remaining between them. The CDR3 nucleotides are TGTGCCAGCAGCTTAGGCCACTTAGCCTCTGAGCAGTTCTTC. Its translation: CASSLGHLASEQFF. Full variable domain (missing parts from reference TRBV7-2 and TRBJ2-1): GAGVSQSPSNKVTEKGKDVELRCDPISGHTALYWYRQSLGQGLEFLIYFQGNSAPDKSGLPSDRFSAERTGGSVSTLTIQRTQQEDSAVYLCASSLGHLASEQFFGPGTRLTVL.

The chain carries TRBV7-9 and TRBJ2-1, with D tentatively TRBD1 or TRBD2 (7 bases each). Germline-derived CDR1 and CDR2 are SEHNR and FQNEAQ (reference sequence). The CDR3 is 17 amino acids. V was trimmed by 0 bases and J by 5 bases, leaving 17 bases between them. CDR3 protein: CASSLARGGGPDNEQFF. CDR3 in DNA: TGTGCCAGCAGCTTAGCCCGGGGAGGGGGCCCCGACAATGAGCAGTTCTTC.

As to this clonotype: A read error may produce the germline difference seen at one junction end. The CDR3 sequence is CASGFGLAVGETQYF. CDR3 sequence (DNA): TGTGCCAGCGGCTTTGGACTAGCGGTGGGAGAGACCCAGTACTTC. The rearrangement uses TRBV7-2 and TRBJ2-5, with TRBD2 matching 10 bases. The CDR3 runs 15 residues. CDR1 SGHTA and CDR2 FQGNSA come from the germline V gene.

In this sample, this clonotype turned up a few times. The V and J genes are TRBV12-3 or TRBV12-4 and TRBJ1-6, with D perhaps matching TRBD1 (5 bases). The CDR3 totals 11 residues. V was shortened by 6 bases and J by 15 bases, with 12 bases between the two germline ends. This chain's CDR3 is CASRRGLDLHF. The CDR3 DNA is TGTGCCAGCAGACGGGGACTTGACCTCCACTTT.

To note about this clonotype: At one boundary the junction diverges from the germline segment, which might be a read error. The CDR3 spells CASSYSGPGARTEAFF. CDR3 nucleotide sequence: TGTGCCAGCAGCTACTCGGGGCCAGGGGCGCGGACTGAAGCTTTCTTT. The chain employs TRBV6-5 and TRBJ1-1; perhaps TRBD1 as D (6 bases). The V gene's germline CDR1 is MNHEY and CDR2 SVGAGI. The CDR3 covers 16 residues.

This clonotype appeared a few times. The V call is TRBV4-1, the J call TRBJ1-3, with D unresolved. The V end was cut by 0 bases, the J end by 2 bases, with 8 bases between. Germline CDR1 MGHRA, CDR2 YSYEKL. CDR3 length: 15 residues. The CDR3 reads CASSQDGTAGNTIYF. For the CDR3, the DNA is TGCGCCAGCAGCCAAGATGGAACGGCTGGAAACACCATATATTTT.

This clonotype was detected many times. The chain has TRBV28 and TRBJ1-2, with D maybe TRBD1 (5 bases). The CDR3 spans 14 residues. Germline CDR1 MDHEN, CDR2 SYDVKM. Trimming took off 3 bases at V and 0 bases at J, with 8 bases between the two ends. The CDR3 DNA is TGTGCCAGCAGTTTTCAGGGATCTAACTATGGCTACACCTTC. Protein product: CASSFQGSNYGYTF.

The chain employs TRBV12-3 or TRBV12-4 and TRBJ2-1; D possibly uses TRBD1 or TRBD2 (6 bases each). The CDR3 is made up of 15 amino acids. V dropped 6 bases and J dropped 7 bases, with 19 bases sitting between them. CDR3 DNA sequence: TGTGCCAGCAGCATTGGTAACACAGGGAGGAATGAGCAGTTCTTC. This sequence encodes CASSIGNTGRNEQFF.